This T cell receptor (beta chain) was observed in a study of technical replicates of blood from several donors. Clones were read by immunoSEQ multiplex PCR, and TCRdb kept only the in-frame ones, dropping some. The table has approximately 81,000 clones, approximately 95% seen once. Germline V lookup: CDR1 SGDLS, CDR2 YYNGEE. V was clipped by 0 bases and J by 10 bases; unmatched bases: 2. This CDR3 spans 13 amino acids. The clonotype originates from a human donor in good health. The genes are TRBV9 and TRBJ2-1, with 9 bases that match TRBD2. Material for sequencing was T cells isolated from PBMCs. The CDR3 loop reads CASSVGLAVEQFF. The CDR3 DNA reads TGTGCCAGCAGCGTAGGACTAGCGGTGGAGCAGTTCTTC.